Listed below are T cell receptor beta chains from one sample, sequenced in a study of T cell repertoires in cytomegalovirus infection. Each CDR3 protein gets one entry after TCRdb re-called the reads with MiXCR. Of some 280,000 distinct CDR3 sequences in the sample, approximately 15% were seen once. The sample consisted of PBMCs. These receptors were collected from a human donor in good health (CMV status not recorded). Some clones in this sample may be carry-over from other donors' samples. CDR3s include the opening cysteine and the closing phenylalanine or tryptophan. The D gene is left open where the match is weak. Clone size appears in some rows only: once, few, many, or a class for an expanded clone.

d_call: NA
clone_size: many
j_call: TRBJ2-7
cdr3_length: 18
v_call: TRBV7-8
cdr3_nt: TGTGCCAGCAGCTTACAAGCCCCTTCCCGGATAAGCTCCTACGAGCAGTACTTC
cdr3_aa: CASSLQAPSRISSYEQYF

d_call: TRBD2
clone_size: many
j_call: TRBJ2-1
cdr3_length: 14
v_call: TRBV7-2
cdr3_nt: TGTGCCAGCAGCTCGACTAGCGGTTACAATGAGCAGTTCTTC
cdr3_aa: CASSSTSGYNEQFF

d_call: TRBD2
clone_size: many
j_call: TRBJ2-2
cdr3_length: 17
v_call: TRBV5-6
cdr3_nt: TGTGCCAGCAGCTTGGGGTTAGCGGGAGATCTTGCCGGGGAGCTGTTTTTT
cdr3_aa: CASSLGLAGDLAGELFF

d_call: NA
clone_size: NA
j_call: TRBJ2-5
cdr3_length: 14
v_call: TRBV5-6
cdr3_nt: TGTGCCAGCAGCTTGTTTCTGGACCAAGAGACCCAGTACTTC
cdr3_aa: CASSLFLDQETQYF

d_call: NA
clone_size: few
j_call: TRBJ2-2
cdr3_length: 14
v_call: TRBV20-1
cdr3_nt: TGCAGTGCTGAGCGGGACAGGTTTTCCGGGGAGCTGTTTTTT
cdr3_aa: CSAERDRFSGELFF

d_call: NA
clone_size: few
j_call: TRBJ1-6
cdr3_length: 15
v_call: TRBV20-1
cdr3_nt: TGCAGTGCTTCGGCCTCGAGCTCCTATAATTCACCCCTCCACTTT
cdr3_aa: CSASASSSYNSPLHF

d_call: NA
clone_size: few
j_call: TRBJ2-2
cdr3_length: 15
v_call: TRBV19
cdr3_nt: TGTGCCAGTAGGGAGAGGGACCACCGAACCGGGGAGCTGTTTTTT
cdr3_aa: CASRERDHRTGELFF

d_call: NA
clone_size: NA
j_call: TRBJ2-1
cdr3_length: 15
v_call: TRBV18
cdr3_nt: TGTGCCAGCTCAGCCCTACAGAGCTCCTACAATGAGCAGTTCTTC
cdr3_aa: CASSALQSSYNEQFF

d_call: NA
clone_size: few
j_call: TRBJ2-3
cdr3_length: 14
v_call: TRBV9
cdr3_nt: TGTGCCAGCAGCGTAGCGGACGGCACAGATACGCAGTATTTT
cdr3_aa: CASSVADGTDTQYF

d_call: NA
clone_size: few
j_call: TRBJ1-4
cdr3_length: 14
v_call: TRBV20-1
cdr3_nt: TGCAGTGCTAGTAGGGGTCAGGGTAATGAAAAACTGTTTTTT
cdr3_aa: CSASRGQGNEKLFF